These 32 T cell receptor beta chains were all obtained from the same sample, sequenced in a study of T cell responses to AZD1222 COVID-19 vaccine. Generated by immunoSEQ multiplex PCR, the TCRdb table keeps only in-frame clones and is missing some. The sample includes 100,000 to 150,000 clones, roughly 92% seen only once; the top ten take around 5.9%. The input for sequencing was peripheral blood, taken on day 0 of AZD1222 vaccination. Source of these receptors: an adult in good health.

CDR3: CASSSLKGDYGYTF. The CDR3 bases are TGTGCCAGCAGCTCCCTAAAGGGGGACTATGGCTACACCTTC. This sequence joins TRBV7-9 and TRBJ1-2; possible D gene TRBD1, 6 bases. Germline V gene lookup returns CDR1 SEHNR and CDR2 FQNEAQ (reference sequence). The CDR3 covers 14 residues. Between the trimmed V and J ends, which lost 4 bases and 3 bases, there was a span of 12 bases.

The rearrangement joins TRBV28 to TRBJ1-1; D remains unclear. Trimming cost V 5 bases and J 1 base, with 8 bases left between them. Germline CDR1 reads MDHEN; CDR2 reads SYDVKM. This CDR3 has 13 residues. DNA for the CDR3: TGTGCCAGCAGTGCTAATGAGAACACTGAAGCTTTCTTT. Protein product: CASSANENTEAFF.

The chain carries TRBV5-6 and TRBJ2-7; 10 nucleotides agree with TRBD2. The V segment lost 2 bases and the J segment 5 bases; nucleotides outside the gene matches: 10. The CDR3 is 16 residues long. Germline lookup yields CDR1 SGHDT and CDR2 YYEEEE. The CDR3 protein is CASSFLAGGGANEQYF. The CDR3 DNA is TGTGCCAGCAGCTTTTTAGCGGGAGGTGGGGCCAACGAGCAGTACTTC.

The chain is built from TRBV2 and TRBJ2-5; 13 nucleotides line up with TRBD2. V was clipped by 5 bases and J by 5 bases; unmatched bases: 8. The CDR3 extends over 16 amino acids. Germline loops: CDR1 SNHLY, CDR2 FYNNEI. The CDR3 DNA reads TGTGCCAGCAGTAGGGGACTAGCGGGAATAACGGAGACCCAGTACTTC. It is translated as CASSRGLAGITETQYF.

The table lists this clone with a count of one. An end of the junction does not agree with germline; a read error may underlie this. This chain links TRBV19 with TRBJ2-7; D may match TRBD1 or TRBD2 (6 bases each). Per the germline V gene, CDR1 is LNHDA and CDR2 is SQIVND (reference sequence). This CDR3 has 14 amino acids. The CDR3 loop reads CASSIDLSRGPENF. CDR3 coding DNA: TGTGCCAGTAGTATAGATCTATCTCGGGGGCCGGAAAACTTC.

The CDR3 coding sequence is TGTGCCAGCAGCCGAACGGGTTACGAGCAGTACTTC. Protein sequence: CASSRTGYEQYF. The chain recombines TRBV7-2 with TRBJ2-7; D not resolved. V shed 5 bases and J shed 4 bases, with 9 bases lying between them. The CDR3 is 12 residues long. Germline loops: CDR1 SGHTA, CDR2 FQGNSA.

This chain joins TRBV27 and TRBJ1-2; D gene uncertain. The CDR3 covers 15 residues. V was pared by 6 bases and J by 0 bases, with 14 bases between. Looked up from germline, CDR1 is MNHEY and CDR2 is SMNVEV (reference sequence). The DNA of the CDR3 is TGTGCCAGCAGCTCCCTAGCGGGCTCTAACTATGGCTACACCTTC. This encodes CASSSLAGSNYGYTF.

This clone was seen once. This chain links TRBV6-5 with TRBJ2-7, with 7 bases aligning to TRBD2. CDR1 is MNHEY and CDR2 is SVGAGI in the germline V gene. This CDR3 comprises 14 residues. Losses at the gene ends were 2 bases for V and 7 bases for J; bases not matched to a gene: 8. This CDR3 reads CASSYGRASREQYF. The DNA for the CDR3 is TGTGCCAGCAGTTACGGGAGGGCCTCCAGGGAGCAGTACTTC.

This clone was found once. V gene TRBV9 combines with J gene TRBJ1-2; TRBD1 agrees at 7 bases. Unmatched junction bases numbered 24, after V lost 4 bases and J lost 6 bases. This CDR3 region has 19 residues. In germline, CDR1 is SGDLS, CDR2 YYNGEE. The CDR3 region is CASSSDPRGGMSFGDGYTF. Written as DNA, the CDR3 is TGTGCCAGCAGCTCCGACCCCAGGGGGGGAATGAGTTTTGGGGATGGCTACACCTTC.

The chain couples TRBV3-1 (or the pseudogene TRBV3-2) to TRBJ2-3, with TRBD2 identical over 8 bases. The J segment lost 3 bases and the V segment lost 4 bases, leaving 12 bases of the junction unmatched. The CDR3 is 17 residues long. Germline V lookup: CDR1 LGHDT, CDR2 YNNKEL (reference sequence). CDR3 in amino acids: CASSPLRAGVGTDTQYF. The CDR3, as DNA: TGTGCCAGCAGCCCCCTCCGAGCGGGAGTCGGGACAGATACGCAGTATTTT.

This sequence joins TRBV6-5 and TRBJ2-7, with TRBD1 matching over 7 bases. Germline lookup yields CDR1 MNHEY and CDR2 SVGAGI. V trimming: 7 bases; J trimming: 0 bases; junction bases outside the gene matches: 9. The CDR3 is made up of 15 amino acids. The chain's CDR3 is CASKTGTASSYEQYF. The CDR3, as DNA: TGTGCCAGCAAGACCGGGACAGCGAGCTCCTACGAGCAGTACTTC.

V usage is TRBV10-2 and J usage is TRBJ1-2, with 7 nucleotides matching TRBD1. The CDR3 length is 15 residues. Germline lookup yields CDR1 WSHSY and CDR2 SAAADI. V dropped 4 bases and J dropped 3; count of bases not matched to a gene: 8. CDR3 nucleotides: TGCGCCAGCAGTGGTGAACAACAGGGGTACTATGGCTACACCTTC. This gives the protein CASSGEQQGYYGYTF.

The J gene is TRBJ2-3, the V gene TRBV5-4, with 8 bases matching TRBD1. Germline CDR1 SGHNT, CDR2 YYREEE (reference sequence). The CDR3 runs to 14 residues. Unmatched junction bases numbered 4, after V lost 4 bases and J lost 3 bases. The CDR3 loop is CASSLTGATDTQYF. In DNA, the CDR3 is TGTGCCAGCAGCCTGACAGGGGCAACAGATACGCAGTATTTT.

The chain employs TRBV27 and TRBJ2-4, with D unresolved. CDR1 and CDR2 (germline): MNHEY, SMNVEV (reference sequence). Trimming removed 5 bases from V and 4 bases from J, with 12 bases in between. This CDR3 contains 14 residues. The CDR3 DNA reads TGTGCCAGCAGTCCCCTAATGAGGAAAAACATTCAGTACTTC. This encodes CASSPLMRKNIQYF.

This rearrangement joins TRBV7-3 to TRBJ1-2; D remains ambiguous. Trimming removed 4 bases at V and 0 bases at J, with 18 bases between. CDR3 size: 17 residues. Germline CDR1 and CDR2: SGHTA and FQGTGA. The CDR3 loop reads CASSWTANLDSNYGYTF. DNA for the CDR3: TGTGCCAGCAGCTGGACGGCGAACTTGGATTCTAACTATGGCTACACCTTC. Full variable domain (rest looked up from reference TRBV7-3 and TRBJ1-2): GAGVSQTPSNKVTEKGKYVELRCDPISGHTALYWYRQSLGQGPEFLIYFQGTGAADDSGLPNDRFFAVRPEGSVSTLKIQRTERGDSAVYLCASSWTANLDSNYGYTFGSGTRLTVV.

The V call is TRBV27, the J call TRBJ2-2; the match to TRBD1 covers 9 bases. The trim removed 6 bases at V and 0 bases at J, leaving 5 bases unmatched. The germline V gene has CDR1 MNHEY and CDR2 SMNVEV (reference sequence). There are 16 residues in the CDR3. Here the CDR3 reads CASRGGQGTNTGELFF. CDR3 DNA sequence: TGTGCCAGCAGAGGGGGACAGGGCACGAACACCGGGGAGCTGTTTTTT.

The V and J genes are TRBV3-1 (or the pseudogene TRBV3-2) and TRBJ1-2; 12 bases are shared with TRBD1. V was pared by 3 bases and J by 7 bases, with 6 bases of the junction left unmatched. The CDR3 runs 15 residues. Per the germline V gene, CDR1 is LGHDT and CDR2 is YNNKEL (reference sequence). Here the CDR3 DNA reads TGTGCCAGCAGCCAGATGGGACAGGGGGCCGTTGGCTACACCTTC. Translating it yields CASSQMGQGAVGYTF.

This sequence joins TRBV6-5 and TRBJ1-2; D might be TRBD1 (5 bases). The CDR3 has 14 amino acids. V gave up 6 bases and J gave up 4 bases, with 15 bases separating them. CDR1 is MNHEY and CDR2 is SVGAGI in the germline V gene. The CDR3 region has the DNA TGTGCCAGCAGCGGCGGGGCTTTCGGCTATGGCTACACCTTC. This sequence encodes CASSGGAFGYGYTF.

This chain joins TRBV5-5 and TRBJ1-2; D might be TRBD1 (6 bases). Looked up from germline, CDR1 is SGHKS and CDR2 is YYEKEE (reference sequence). The CDR3 has 15 residues. V was cut by 4 bases and J by 3 bases, with 16 bases left in between. The CDR3, as DNA: TGTGCCAGCAGCCTGGGGGGCGTCACCGACTATGGCTACACCTTC. Translating it yields CASSLGGVTDYGYTF.

The V call is TRBV2, the J call TRBJ1-5, with a possible D match to TRBD1 (6 bases). The CDR3 sequence is 13 residues long. V lost 7 bases, J lost 1 base, and 8 bases lay in between. CDR1 and CDR2 (germline): SNHLY, FYNNEI. The CDR3 DNA reads as TGTGCCAGCACCCAGGGGAGCAATCAGCCCCAGCATTTT. It codes for CASTQGSNQPQHF.

The chain employs TRBV5-8 and TRBJ1-1, with D tentatively TRBD1 (5 bases). The CDR3 contains 14 residues. The germline V gene encodes CDR1 SGHTS and CDR2 YDEGEE. Trimming took 2 bases from V and 4 from J, leaving 12 bases between them. The CDR3 region has the DNA TGTGCCAGCAGCTTCGGCAGGGAGAGCACTGAAGCTTTCTTT. It encodes CASSFGRESTEAFF.

The chain joins TRBV7-2 to TRBJ2-3; TRBD2 matches at 9 bases. The CDR3 consists of 14 residues. Germline-derived CDR1 and CDR2 are SGHTA and FQGNSA. V lost 6 bases to trimming and J lost 2 bases; unmatched junction nucleotides: 3. The CDR3 region has the DNA TGTGCCAGCAGGCGGGGGGGTATCACAGATACGCAGTATTTT. Encoded protein: CASRRGGITDTQYF.

The chain has TRBV29-1 and TRBJ1-2; D is perhaps TRBD1 (5 bases). Germline V gives CDR1 SQVTM, CDR2 ANQGSEA. Between the trimmed V and J ends, which lost 3 bases and 3 bases, there was a span of 20 bases. The CDR3 contains 16 residues. The CDR3 bases are TGCAGCGTTGAGAAATTAGGGCAGGGTGCATACTATGGCTACACCTTC. Residues: CSVEKLGQGAYYGYTF.

This chain joins TRBV2 and TRBJ1-4, with D maybe TRBD1 (5 bases). Germline V gene sequence: CDR1 SNHLY, CDR2 FYNNEI. V dropped 6 bases and J dropped 0 bases, with 8 bases sitting between them. The CDR3 has 14 amino acids. CDR3 nucleotides: TGTGCCAGCAGAGAACAGGCAACTAATGAAAAACTGTTTTTT. It specifies CASREQATNEKLFF.

The chain combines TRBV28 with TRBJ1-4; D is uncertain. CDR1 is MDHEN and CDR2 is SYDVKM in the germline V gene. V lost 6 bases and J 10 bases, leaving 12 bases between the germline ends. The CDR3 covers 12 residues. CDR3 in amino acids: CASRGPLGKLFF. CDR3 nucleotides: TGTGCCAGCAGAGGACCGCTGGGAAAACTGTTTTTT.

The chain couples TRBV6-6 to TRBJ2-1; 9 bases are shared with TRBD1. The V segment lost 5 bases and the J segment 5 bases; nucleotides outside the gene matches: 13. Germline V gene sequence: CDR1 MNHNY, CDR2 SVGAGI (reference sequence). The CDR3 runs 17 residues. CDR3 loop: CASSRSPGTGINNEQFF. The CDR3, as DNA: TGTGCCAGCAGTCGAAGTCCCGGGACAGGGATCAACAATGAGCAGTTCTTC.

The gene calls are TRBV19 and TRBJ1-5; D ambiguous. This CDR3 is built from 12 residues. Looked up from germline, CDR1 is LNHDA and CDR2 is SQIVND (reference sequence). Trimming left V 5 bases short and J 8 bases short, with 10 bases between. The CDR3: CASSEKVEPQHF. CDR3 sequence (DNA): TGTGCCAGTAGTGAAAAGGTCGAGCCCCAGCATTTT.

The chain carries TRBV2 and TRBJ2-7; the D gene is possibly TRBD1 (5 bases). The CDR3 runs to 13 residues. Per germline, CDR1 SNHLY and CDR2 FYNNEI. Trimming shortened V by 3 bases and J by 3 bases, and 9 bases separated the two germline ends. CDR3 in amino acids: CASSDPDSYEQYF. The CDR3 DNA reads TGTGCCAGCAGTGATCCAGACAGCTACGAGCAGTACTTC.

This clone showed up just once. The chain uses TRBV29-1 and TRBJ1-3; D is perhaps TRBD1 (6 bases). Trimming left V 7 bases short and J 3 bases short, with 10 bases between. Germline assignment: CDR1 SQVTM and CDR2 ANQGSEA. This CDR3 contains 12 residues. The CDR3 nucleotides are TGCAGCGCTGTCAGGGGTGGAAACACCATATATTTT. It is translated as CSAVRGGNTIYF.

CDR3 residues: CASSLGNPGGEKLFF. The CDR3 bases are TGTGCCAGCAGCTTGGGAAACCCGGGTGGGGAAAAACTGTTTTTT. The chain carries TRBV5-8 and TRBJ1-4; unclear D gene. The ends were cut back, 0 bases at V and 8 bases at J, with 14 bases in the middle. The germline V gene has CDR1 SGHTS and CDR2 YDEGEE. The CDR3 extends over 15 amino acids.

The rearrangement links TRBV3-1 (or the pseudogene TRBV3-2) to TRBJ2-1; 15 positions agree with TRBD2. This CDR3 contains 16 residues. CDR1 is LGHDT and CDR2 is YNNKEL in the germline V gene (reference sequence). With 4 bases clipped from V and 7 bases from J, the junction kept 5 bases outside the gene matches. The CDR3 is CASSRGLAGGSNEQFF. The DNA of the CDR3 is TGTGCCAGCAGCCGGGGACTAGCGGGAGGAAGTAATGAGCAGTTCTTC.

The chain combines TRBV3-1 (or the pseudogene TRBV3-2) with TRBJ2-2; 8 bases line up with TRBD1. Trimming removed 2 bases from V and 3 bases from J; junction bases left unmatched: 5. Germline V gene data show CDR1 as LGHDT and CDR2 as YNNKEL (reference sequence). The CDR3 extends over 16 amino acids. As DNA, the CDR3 is TGTGCCAGCAGCCAATGGACAGGGCTTGACACCGGGGAGCTGTTTTTT. It encodes CASSQWTGLDTGELFF.